This TCR beta chain comes out of a study of blood T cell repertoires in COVID-19 (dated by TCRdb to 2019 to 2021). With respect to the entire study: Collaborator samples came from the United States, Italy and Spain and covered acute and convalescent phases of COVID-19. The sample metadata nearly always contained a de-identified subject ID, COVID-19 status, age in years and sex. The repertoires were made available in a free public database intended to serve as a resource for research on the immune response to SARS-CoV-2. Where available, HLA class I and class II types were obtained from metadata supplied by the sample provider rather than from assay-based typing. Samples were obtained from the ongoing ImmuneRACE study (first 160 participants) and from 1,254 subjects provided by 6 global collaborators. Deeply sampled blood TCRbeta repertoires from subjects exposed to, actively infected with, or recovered from COVID-19 were included in the dataset. The material from the prospective study consisted of cDNA or gDNA derived from T cells, B-cell-depleted T cells, or PBMCs. The research as a whole found: How much clinical and demographic metadata was included differed by source and by participant, and the metadata was provided uncurated.

The germline V gene provides CDR1 SGHDT and CDR2 YYEEEE. V and J are trimmed by 2 bases and 4 bases, and the gene matches miss 6 bases of the junction. The CDR3 starts with the cysteine, ends with the phenylalanine, and has 15 residues. Only the CDR3 part of the read is kept: 45 bases, read in frame from the first base. As for this clone: The antigen this receptor binds is unknown. No base qualities exist here, and no much larger clone lies one base off it.

TCRbeta CDR3 regions were amplified from genomic DNA by means of the immunoSEQ Assay, a bias-controlled multiplex PCR. The authors' pipeline ran thus. The number of nucleated cells in each sample was estimated from the amplification of reference gene primers within the assay. Sequence reads were collapsed and filtered to measure the absolute abundance of every unique TCRbeta CDR3 rearrangement. For each sample, productive Simpson clonality was calculated by taking the square root of Simpson's diversity index across productive rearrangements. TCRdb provides this immuneACCESS table in a form limited to in-frame rearrangements. Some clones are lacking; in checked studies, under half of them reflect an unresolved V gene, and why the rest are absent is not known. V, J and clone size derive from that table, while D and trimming were established from the DNA sequence. This sample is represented by roughly 200,000 clones; 85% to 90% of them were singletons. The ten largest clones add up to approximately 6.1% of the sample.

Each collaborating institution followed its own protocols to collect whole blood in K2EDTA tubes. For TCRbeta analysis, collaborators shipped samples as frozen whole blood, isolated PBMCs, or DNA extracted from either of those sample types. The TCR comes from a man older than 75 with acute or convalescent COVID-19. The chain is encoded by TRBV5-6 joined to TRBJ1-2, and 9 bases in between align with TRBD1. Material: peripheral blood. The DNA sequence is as follows: TGTGCCAGCAGCTTCAACAGGGGGCAGGGCTATGGCTACACCTTC. It translates to CASSFNRGQGYGYTF.